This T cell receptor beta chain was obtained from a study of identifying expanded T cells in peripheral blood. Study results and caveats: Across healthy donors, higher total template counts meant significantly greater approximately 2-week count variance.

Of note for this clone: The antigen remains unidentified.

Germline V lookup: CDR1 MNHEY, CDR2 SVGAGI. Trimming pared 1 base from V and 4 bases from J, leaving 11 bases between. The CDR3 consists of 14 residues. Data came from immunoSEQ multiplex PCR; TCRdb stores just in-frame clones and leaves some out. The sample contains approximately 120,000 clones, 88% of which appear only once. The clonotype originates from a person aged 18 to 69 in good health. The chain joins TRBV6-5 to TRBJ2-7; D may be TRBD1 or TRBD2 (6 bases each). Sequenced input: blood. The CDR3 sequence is CASSYLGGRYEQYF. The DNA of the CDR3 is TGTGCCAGCAGTTACTTAGGGGGGCGGTACGAGCAGTACTTC.